This TCR beta chain was identified during a study of blood T cell repertoires in COVID-19. Study summary: Acute-phase and convalescent COVID-19 samples originated in the United States, Italy and Spain. In each case, the material was cDNA or gDNA derived from T cells, B-cell-depleted T cells, or PBMCs.

Generated by immunoSEQ multiplex PCR, the TCRdb table keeps only in-frame clones and is missing some. The sample comprises about 200,000 clones, 75% to 85% of which are singletons, and roughly 12% rests with the top ten. Participants spanned ages about 18 to 100 years and resided in 20 to 30 US areas. Before being deemed recovered, Cohort 3 donors had two negative PCRs, clearance, or symptom resolution. The receptor's source is a man in his forties who had recovered from COVID-19. Sequencing used PBMCs or T cells enriched from blood (not recorded which).

CDR3 bases: TGTGCCAGCAGCTTAGAGGGGCTACTAGCGGGAGGTCAAAACATTCAGTACTTC. It translates to CASSLEGLLAGGQNIQYF. The chain is built from TRBV7-2 and TRBJ2-4; 12 bases map to TRBD2. This CDR3 comprises 18 residues. V lost 1 base to trimming and J lost 5 bases; unmatched junction nucleotides: 9. The V gene's germline CDR1 is SGHTA and CDR2 FQGNSA.